This T cell receptor beta chain is drawn from a study of T cell responses to AZD1222 COVID-19 vaccine. Sequencing used immunoSEQ multiplex PCR; TCRdb keeps in-frame clones, though not all of them. The sample lists 110,000 to 150,000 clones, 88% occurring once. Germline-derived CDR1 and CDR2 are LNHDA and SQIVND (reference sequence). With V trimmed by 9 bases and J by 0 bases, 5 bases remained unmatched. The CDR3 is 15 amino acids. The rearrangement links TRBV19 to TRBJ1-6; 7 bases match TRBD1. The specimen comprised peripheral blood, sampled 28 days after the second AZD1222 dose. This TCR was sampled from an adult who received the AZD1222 COVID-19 vaccine. In DNA, the CDR3 is TGTGCCAGCCAGGGGACAGACTCCTATAATTCACCCCTCCACTTT. It translates to CASQGTDSYNSPLHF.